The 31 T cell receptor beta chains presented below share a single source sample, sequenced in a study of human thymus T cells. Using immunoSEQ multiplex PCR, the repertoire was profiled, and TCRdb retains in-frame clones only, with some absent. The sample has tens of thousands of clones, 95% seen once. Resections were taken during corrective heart surgery, and the thymus tissue came from these. Sample: thymus tissue. Receptors were obtained from a girl under three years old with a congenital heart defect but otherwise immunologically healthy.

The chain employs TRBV7-9 and TRBJ2-1; perhaps TRBD2 as D (6 bases). The CDR3 runs 15 residues. The germline CDR1 and CDR2 sequences are SEHNR and FQNEAQ (reference sequence). V lost 5 bases and J lost 3, with 14 bases in between. CDR3 in amino acids: CASSPGTRDYNEQFF. The CDR3 DNA reads TGTGCCAGCAGCCCGGGTACGCGGGACTACAATGAGCAGTTCTTC.

This chain links TRBV7-2 with TRBJ2-3; 12 positions agree with TRBD2. V lost 5 bases to trimming and J lost 6 bases; unmatched junction nucleotides: 12. The germline V gene has CDR1 SGHTA and CDR2 FQGNSA. The CDR3 runs 17 residues. As DNA, the CDR3 is TGTGCCAGCAGCCCAACATCTAGCGGGAGGGCAGGGGATACGCAGTATTTT. Translated, it gives CASSPTSSGRAGDTQYF.

The chain combines TRBV30 with TRBJ2-7, with D perhaps matching TRBD1 (5 bases). CDR1 is GTSNPN, CDR2 SVGIG, per germline (reference sequence). This CDR3 spans 15 amino acids. V gave up 0 bases and J gave up 0 bases, with 12 bases separating them. CDR3 protein: CAWSVLGRVSYEQYF. CDR3 nucleotide sequence: TGTGCCTGGAGTGTATTGGGCAGGGTCTCCTACGAGCAGTACTTC. The full variable domain, rest sourced from reference TRBV30 and TRBJ2-7, is SQTIHQWPATLVQPVGSPLSLECTVEGTSNPNLYWYRQAAGRGLQLLFYSVGIGQISSEVPQNLSASRPQDRQFILSSKKLLLSDSGFYLCAWSVLGRVSYEQYFGPGTRLTVT.

This chain joins TRBV14 and TRBJ2-5; D perhaps matches TRBD2 (6 bases). Trimming left V 1 base short and J 5 bases short, with 20 bases between. Germline CDR1 SGHDN, CDR2 FVKESK. The CDR3 has 17 residues. This CDR3 reads CASSQAVTRELRETQYF. The CDR3 DNA sequence: TGTGCCAGCAGCCAAGCGGTAACTCGGGAGTTGAGGGAGACCCAGTACTTC. Complete variable domain (other parts from reference TRBV14 and TRBJ2-5): EAGVTQFPSHSVIEKGQTVTLRCDPISGHDNLYWYRRVMGKEIKFLLHFVKESKQDESGMPNNRFLAERTGGTYSTLKVQPAELEDSGVYFCASSQAVTRELRETQYFGPGTRLLVL.

This sequence joins TRBV19 and TRBJ2-6; TRBD1 agrees at 10 bases. The junction had 8 bases not matched to a gene; V was cut back by 6 bases and J by 0 bases. This CDR3 contains 18 residues. From germline, CDR1 is LNHDA and CDR2 SQIVND (reference sequence). CDR3 in amino acids: CASRAGTGVSSGANVLTF. CDR3 DNA sequence: TGTGCCAGTAGAGCCGGGACAGGGGTCAGCTCTGGGGCCAACGTCCTGACTTTC.

The genes are TRBV6-6 and TRBJ2-7; a weak D match, TRBD1 (5 bases). V lost 2 bases to trimming and J lost 5 bases, with 10 bases between them. This CDR3 has 13 amino acids. CDR1 is MNHNY, CDR2 SVGAGI, per germline (reference sequence). In DNA form, the CDR3 reads TGTGCCAGCAGTTACAAGGGGCGAAACGAGCAGTACTTC. Residues: CASSYKGRNEQYF.

This clone came up once. The chain carries TRBV19 and TRBJ1-1, with D possibly TRBD1 on 5 matching bases. This CDR3 spans 16 amino acids. Trimming left V 1 base short and J 1 base short, with 13 bases between. Germline V CDR1 and CDR2: LNHDA, SQIVND (reference sequence). The CDR3 here is CASSIVGPAPNTEAFF. The CDR3 DNA follows: TGTGCCAGTAGTATAGTGGGGCCGGCCCCGAACACTGAAGCTTTCTTT. Variable domain in full (rest from reference TRBV19 and TRBJ1-1): DGGITQSPKYLFRKEGQNVTLSCEQNLNHDAMYWYRQDPGQGLRLIYYSQIVNDFQKGDIAEGYSVSREKKESFPLTVTSAQKNPTAFYLCASSIVGPAPNTEAFFGQGTRLTVV.

The chain is built from TRBV11-3 and TRBJ2-3; TRBD2 is a possible D gene (6 bases). Between the trimmed V and J ends, which lost 1 base and 3 bases, there was a span of 11 bases. The CDR3 is 15 amino acids. Germline CDR1 and CDR2: SGHNT and YENEEA. CDR3 protein: CASSLGLAKTDTQYF. In DNA form, the CDR3 reads TGTGCCAGCAGCTTAGGGCTAGCGAAGACAGATACGCAGTATTTT.

The chain combines TRBV28 with TRBJ2-3, with D uncertain. V was clipped by 5 bases and J by 8 bases, with 20 bases between them. Germline V gene sequence: CDR1 MDHEN, CDR2 SYDVKM. This CDR3 is 15 amino acids long. The DNA for the CDR3 is TGTGCCAGCAGTCCCGAGGCATCGGAACACGCTACGCAGTATTTT. It specifies CASSPEASEHATQYF.

The rearrangement uses TRBV19 and TRBJ1-1; TRBD1 aligns across 8 bases. Germline V gives CDR1 LNHDA, CDR2 SQIVND (reference sequence). The V gene end was trimmed by 5 bases and the J gene end by 11 bases; junction bases not matched to a gene: 7. The CDR3 runs 12 residues. The DNA for the CDR3 is TGTGCCAGTAGTCCTCAGGGGGCTGCGGCTTTCTTT. Its protein is CASSPQGAAAFF.

This chain links TRBV28 with TRBJ2-7; D possibly corresponds to TRBD1 (6 bases). CDR1 and CDR2 from the germline V gene are MDHEN and SYDVKM. The CDR3 sequence is 15 residues long. V was cut by 7 bases and J by 0 bases, with 16 bases left in between. CDR3 protein: CASKTPGQGSYEQYF. CDR3 in DNA: TGTGCCAGCAAAACCCCGGGACAAGGCTCCTACGAGCAGTACTTC.

The genes are TRBV10-3 and TRBJ2-2; the match to TRBD2 covers 10 bases. Trimming at V came to 6 bases and at J to 7 bases, leaving 11 bases not matched to a gene. There are 16 residues in the CDR3. The germline CDR1 and CDR2 sequences are ENHRY and SYGVKD. The CDR3 protein is CAIRKPGLAYGGELFF. The CDR3 nucleotides read TGTGCCATCAGGAAACCGGGACTAGCGTATGGCGGGGAGCTGTTTTTT.

Regarding this clone: At one end the junction does not follow the germline gene, possibly because of a read error. CDR3 in amino acids: CATGTGGRANF. CDR3 DNA: TGTGCCACAGGGACAGGGGGCAGGGCCAACTTC. The rearrangement links TRBV6-1 to TRBJ2-7; TRBD1 matches at 12 bases. CDR3 length: 11 amino acids. CDR1 is MNHNS, CDR2 SASEGT, per germline.

The chain employs TRBV6-1 and TRBJ1-4; D remains unclear. The germline CDR1 and CDR2 sequences are MNHNS and SASEGT. This CDR3 spans 16 amino acids. V was shortened by 1 base and J by 3 bases, with 12 bases between the two germline ends. The CDR3 region is CASSEDHLRPNEKLFF. The CDR3 DNA sequence: TGTGCCAGCAGTGAAGATCATTTGCGTCCTAATGAAAAACTGTTTTTT.

This chain joins TRBV4-1 and TRBJ2-7; maybe TRBD1 (6 bases). CDR3 length: 14 amino acids. The V gene's germline CDR1 is MGHRA and CDR2 YSYEKL. With 0 bases removed from V and 7 bases from J, the gap between germline ends came to 13 bases. CDR3 bases: TGCGCCAGCAGCCAAGATCGGGGACAAGGGGAGCAGTACTTC. Translating it yields CASSQDRGQGEQYF.

The V call is TRBV4-3, the J call TRBJ1-1; TRBD1 agrees at 8 bases. V was pared by 0 bases and J by 1 base, with 10 bases of the junction left unmatched. This CDR3 has 18 amino acids. Germline V CDR1 and CDR2: LGHNA, YSLEER. The CDR3 bases are TGCGCCAGCAGCCAAGAGCAGGGGGCGAGAAAACCGAACACTGAAGCTTTCTTT. Translating gives CASSQEQGARKPNTEAFF.

The chain joins TRBV4-3 to TRBJ2-7, with TRBD1 identical over 7 bases. V dropped 4 bases and J dropped 3; count of bases not matched to a gene: 27. This CDR3 has 21 amino acids. Germline CDR1 and CDR2: LGHNA and YSLEER. CDR3 DNA: TGCGCCAGCAGCCCGAACCCCACACAGGGGAAAAGAATGTCTAGGTTCTACGAGCAGTACTTC. Translation: CASSPNPTQGKRMSRFYEQYF.

This chain connects TRBV7-8 to TRBJ2-3; D might be TRBD1 (6 bases). Germline V lookup: CDR1 SGHVS, CDR2 FQNEAQ. Trimming shortened V by 5 bases and J by 4 bases, and 10 bases separated the two germline ends. CDR3 length equals 13 residues. In nucleotides, the CDR3 is TGTGCCAGCAGCCACTACAGGGCAGATACGCAGTATTTT. Translating gives CASSHYRADTQYF.

The V gene is TRBV30, the J gene TRBJ1-2; D remains ambiguous. Germline CDR1 GTSNPN, CDR2 SVGIG (reference sequence). CDR3 size: 14 residues. V was trimmed by 8 bases and J by 1 base, leaving 17 bases between them. Here the CDR3 DNA reads TGTGCCCTAGAACTATTAGGTCTTAACTATGGCTACACCTTC. It is translated as CALELLGLNYGYTF.

This clone has a single count. V is TRBV4-2 and J is TRBJ1-2; weak D call: TRBD1 (5 bases). V was shortened by 0 bases and J by 4 bases, with 12 bases between the two germline ends. The CDR3 loop spans 15 amino acids. The V gene's germline CDR1 is LGHNA and CDR2 YNFKEQ. The CDR3 region has the DNA TGTGCCAGCAGCCAAGAATTCTCGGGGGGCTATGGCTACACCTTC. As protein: CASSQEFSGGYGYTF.

This rearrangement joins TRBV5-6 to TRBJ1-1, with D hard to call. V shed 6 bases and J shed 1 base, with 16 bases lying between them. Germline-derived CDR1 and CDR2 are SGHDT and YYEEEE. CDR3 length: 15 residues. The CDR3 region is CASISRRRGNTEAFF. The DNA for the CDR3 is TGTGCCAGCATCTCGAGGAGGCGGGGGAACACTGAAGCTTTCTTT.

V gene TRBV6-5 combines with J gene TRBJ1-1; TRBD1 aligns across 7 bases. The CDR3 runs 14 residues. The V gene end was trimmed by 5 bases and the J gene end by 5 bases; junction bases not matched to a gene: 8. From germline, CDR1 is MNHEY and CDR2 SVGAGI. The CDR3 sequence is CASSPRGRGTEAFF. The CDR3 nucleotides read TGTGCCAGCAGTCCTAGGGGGCGCGGAACTGAAGCTTTCTTT.

This chain links TRBV4-2 with TRBJ2-2; D ambiguous. The V gene's germline CDR1 is LGHNA and CDR2 YNFKEQ. V was clipped by 0 bases and J by 2 bases, with 13 bases between them. CDR3 length: 17 residues. CDR3 protein: CASSQDGSQPNTGELFF. Written as DNA, the CDR3 is TGTGCCAGCAGCCAAGATGGTTCGCAGCCTAACACCGGGGAGCTGTTTTTT.

V is TRBV5-6 and J is TRBJ1-1; 7 bases fit TRBD1. Per the germline V gene, CDR1 is SGHDT and CDR2 is YYEEEE. V lost 0 bases to trimming and J lost 2 bases; unmatched junction nucleotides: 13. This CDR3 has 18 residues. The CDR3 region is CASSLANRGRPDNTEAFF. CDR3 sequence (DNA): TGTGCCAGCAGCTTGGCAAACAGGGGTCGGCCCGACAACACTGAAGCTTTCTTT.

This rearrangement joins TRBV6-5 to TRBJ1-3; possibly TRBD1 for D (5 bases). CDR1 MNHEY and CDR2 SVGAGI come from the germline V gene. V dropped 4 bases and J dropped 2 bases, with 9 bases sitting between them. This CDR3 is built from 14 residues. The chain's CDR3 is CASSFQGTGNTIYF. The DNA for the CDR3 is TGTGCCAGCAGTTTTCAGGGTACTGGAAACACCATATATTTT.

The rearrangement links TRBV27 to TRBJ1-2; 11 positions agree with TRBD1. The V gene's germline CDR1 is MNHEY and CDR2 SMNVEV (reference sequence). There are 15 residues in the CDR3. The ends lost 5 bases at V and 4 bases at J; junction bases unmatched: 6. CDR3 region: CASSKDRGQGYGYTF. The CDR3 bases are TGTGCCAGCAGTAAGGACAGGGGGCAAGGCTATGGCTACACCTTC.

The V gene is TRBV28, the J gene TRBJ2-7, with TRBD1 matching over 11 bases. The CDR3 sequence is 15 residues long. With V trimmed by 5 bases and J by 3 bases, 6 bases remained unmatched. CDR1 and CDR2 (germline): MDHEN, SYDVKM. The DNA of the CDR3 is TGTGCCAGCAGTCAGCCGGGACAGGGGGACTACGAGCAGTACTTC. Amino acids: CASSQPGQGDYEQYF.

This clone has just a few counts. The chain recombines TRBV4-1 with TRBJ1-1, with D possibly TRBD1 on 6 matching bases. The CDR3 has 13 amino acids. Trimming cost V 5 bases and J 4 bases, with 11 bases left between them. Germline V gives CDR1 MGHRA, CDR2 YSYEKL. The CDR3 reads CASSGLGGTEAFF. The CDR3, as DNA: TGCGCCAGCAGCGGACTAGGGGGCACTGAAGCTTTCTTT.

This chain uses TRBV11-2 with TRBJ1-1, with unresolved D. Trimming cost V 3 bases and J 1 base, with 3 bases left between them. The CDR3 spans 12 residues. Germline V CDR1 and CDR2: SGHAT, FQNNGV. The chain's CDR3 is CASSFTNTEAFF. CDR3 in DNA: TGTGCCAGCAGCTTTACGAACACTGAAGCTTTCTTT.

The chain carries TRBV28 and TRBJ1-4; no definite D call. The CDR3 is 17 amino acids. The germline V and J ends were trimmed by 5 bases and 0 bases, with 16 bases remaining between them. Germline V CDR1 and CDR2: MDHEN, SYDVKM. CDR3 sequence (DNA): TGTGCCAGCAGTCCCCGCCTCCCGGGAGCAACTAATGAAAAACTGTTTTTT. Its protein product is CASSPRLPGATNEKLFF. Variable domain in full (rest from reference TRBV28 and TRBJ1-4): DVKVTQSSRYLVKRTGEKVFLECVQDMDHENMFWYRQDPGLGLRLIYFSYDVKMKEKGDIPEGYSVSREKKERFSLILESASTNQTSMYLCASSPRLPGATNEKLFFGSGTQLSVL.

This CDR3 reads CASSPARRQGLTYEQYF. CDR3 bases: TGTGCCAGCTCACCCGCGAGAAGACAGGGCCTAACCTACGAGCAGTACTTC. This chain uses TRBV18 with TRBJ2-7; 7 bases align to TRBD1. The germline gives CDR1 KGHSH, CDR2 LQKENI. The CDR3 is made up of 17 amino acids. V shed 3 bases and J 2 bases; nucleotides not matched to a gene: 13. Drawing the rest from reference TRBV18 and TRBJ2-7, the complete variable domain is NAGVMQNPRHLVRRRGQEARLRCSPMKGHSHVYWYRQLPEEGLKFMVYLQKENIIDESGMPKERFSAEFPKEGPSILRIQQVVRGDSAAYFCASSPARRQGLTYEQYFGPGTRLTVT.